One TCR beta chain is described in this entry. Its target is unknown. CDR3 size: 16 residues. Trimming took 1 base from V and 8 from J, leaving 21 bases between them. Germline lookup yields CDR1 SGHTA and CDR2 FQGNSA. This sample was taken from a study of T-cell memory formation after mild COVID-19. Study-wide findings and caveats: For contracting clones, CD4+ ones sat mainly in CM and EM, CD8+ in EMRA.

TCRdb re-analysed the 5' RACE reads in MiXCR, keeping a single row per CDR3 protein. Found here are some 160,000 distinct CDR3 sequences, about 28% of them singletons; the top ten hold around 12%. The chain uses TRBV7-2 and TRBJ2-7, with D unresolved. Sequenced: PBMCs or a T cell subset sorted from them (not recorded which). This TCR was sampled from an adult woman who had mild COVID-19 (a few samples of this study predate the infection). Cell type and time point are not known. The CDR3 DNA reads as TGTGCCAGCAGCTTAGGGTCCCTACCCCCATTGGCCCAGCAGTACTTC. Translated: CASSLGSLPPLAQQYF.